Detailed here is one TCR beta chain. What it recognizes is unknown. CDR3 length equals 15 residues. Germline CDR1 and CDR2: SGHDT and YYEEEE. PCR employed 60 Vbeta and 13 Jbeta primers. TCRdb keeps only in-frame clones here, not all; method: immunoSEQ multiplex PCR. The top ten hold 2% to 3% of the sample, which has more than 150,000 clones, around 84% seen once. This sample was included in a study of cytomegalovirus exposure and HLA in healthy donors. Study conclusions and caveats: Excluded: some indistinguishable V segments such as TRBV6-2 and TRBV6-3.

Samples came from healthy bone marrow donors. The receptor was derived from a woman aged 45-65 years in good health and CMV-seropositive. The V call is TRBV5-6, the J call TRBJ2-5, with 7 positions matching TRBD1. The last part of the DNA fits TRBJ2-7 better; the J call may be wrong. The material sequenced was PBMCs. DNA for the CDR3: TGTGCCAGCAGCTTCCGACAGGGTTCGGCCCGCGAGCAGTACTTC. The encoded protein is CASSFRQGSAREQYF.